This T cell receptor (beta chain) is drawn from a study of T cell repertoires in cytomegalovirus infection. TCRdb redid the calling of the reads with MiXCR, one entry per CDR3 protein. The table shows 340,000 or so distinct CDR3 sequences, with 20% to 25% occurring only once. In regard to this clonotype: Antigen: not known.

The source material was cultured PBMCs, sampled from culture after CMV antigen stimulation. This clonotype was obtained from a human donor in good health (CMV status not recorded). Some clones in this sample may be carry-over from other donors' samples.

Here the CDR3 reads CASSLEDRLAPGTGELFF. The CDR3 nucleotides read TGTGCCAGCAGCTTGGAAGATAGGCTAGCCCCTGGCACCGGGGAGCTGTTTTTT. The rearrangement links TRBV11-3 to TRBJ2-2; tentatively, D is TRBD2 (5 bases). CDR1 SGHNT and CDR2 YENEEA come from the germline V gene. V gave up 3 bases and J gave up 4 bases, with 21 bases separating them. The CDR3 sequence is 18 residues long.